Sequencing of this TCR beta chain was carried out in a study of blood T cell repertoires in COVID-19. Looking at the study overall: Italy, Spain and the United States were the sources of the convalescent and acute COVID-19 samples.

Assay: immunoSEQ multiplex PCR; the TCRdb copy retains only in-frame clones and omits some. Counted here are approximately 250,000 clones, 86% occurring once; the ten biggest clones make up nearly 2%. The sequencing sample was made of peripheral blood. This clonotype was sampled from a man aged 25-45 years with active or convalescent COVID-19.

CDR3 residues: CASRSGVGGPSDTQYF. CDR3 coding DNA: TGTGCCAGCCGCTCGGGTGTAGGAGGGCCCTCAGATACGCAGTATTTT. The J gene is TRBJ2-3, the V gene TRBV5-4; perhaps TRBD2 as D (6 bases). The V end lost 7 bases, the J end lost 4 bases, and 22 bases lay between the germline ends. Germline CDR1 is SGHNT and CDR2 is YYREEE (reference sequence). The CDR3 has 16 amino acids.